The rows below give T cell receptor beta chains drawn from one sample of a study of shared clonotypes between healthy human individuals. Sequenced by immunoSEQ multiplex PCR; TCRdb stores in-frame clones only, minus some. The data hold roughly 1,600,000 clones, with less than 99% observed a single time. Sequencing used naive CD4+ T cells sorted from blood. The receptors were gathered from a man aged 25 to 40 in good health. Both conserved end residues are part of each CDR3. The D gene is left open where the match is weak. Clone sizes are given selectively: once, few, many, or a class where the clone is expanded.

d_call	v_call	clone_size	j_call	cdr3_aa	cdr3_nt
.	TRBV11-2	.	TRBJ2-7	CASSPVMGREQYF	TGTGCCAGCAGCCCTGTGATGGGGCGCGAGCAGTACTTC
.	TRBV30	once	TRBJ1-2	CAGDFGGYTF	TGTGCTGGGGACTTCGGTGGCTACACCTTC
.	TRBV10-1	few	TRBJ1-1	CASSPGQLTEAFF	TGCGCCAGCAGCCCCGGACAGCTCACTGAAGCTTTCTTT
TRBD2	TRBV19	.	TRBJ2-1	CASSKTSGTYNEQFF	TGTGCCAGTAGTAAGACTAGCGGTACCTACAATGAGCAGTTCTTC
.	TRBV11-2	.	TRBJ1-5	CASSLDLGGPLPQHF	TGTGCCAGCAGCTTAGATCTGGGGGGGCCGTTGCCCCAGCATTTT
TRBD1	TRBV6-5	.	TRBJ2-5	CASSYRGLETQYF	TGTGCCAGCAGTTACAGGGGGCTAGAGACCCAGTACTTC
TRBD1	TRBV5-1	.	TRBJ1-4	CASSLGQSAEKLFF	TGCGCCAGCAGCCTGGGACAGTCGGCCGAAAAACTGTTTTTT
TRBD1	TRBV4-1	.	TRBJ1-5	CASSQKTGGAWGNQPQHF	TGCGCCAGCAGCCAAAAAACAGGGGGCGCTTGGGGAAATCAGCCCCAGCATTTT
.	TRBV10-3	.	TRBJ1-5	CAISDSSNQPQHF	TGTGCCATCAGTGATTCTAGCAATCAGCCCCAGCATTTT
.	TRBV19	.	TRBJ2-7	CASRKDHRDMRYEQYF	TGTGCCAGTCGAAAAGACCACCGGGACATGAGGTACGAGCAGTACTTC
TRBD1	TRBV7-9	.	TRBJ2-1	CASSLAGGDEQFF	TGTGCCAGCAGCTTAGCAGGGGGCGATGAGCAGTTCTTC
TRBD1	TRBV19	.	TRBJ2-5	CASSRGTGGPHETQYF	TGTGCCAGTAGTAGGGGGACAGGAGGGCCCCACGAGACCCAGTACTTC
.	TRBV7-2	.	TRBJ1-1	CASSLPVGRREAFF	TGTGCCAGCAGCCTTCCGGTGGGGCGGAGGGAAGCTTTCTTT
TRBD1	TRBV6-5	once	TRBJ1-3	CASSYSQGAGGNTIYF	TGTGCCAGCAGTTACTCACAGGGGGCCGGTGGAAACACCATATATTTT
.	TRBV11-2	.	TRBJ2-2	CASSRDTGELFF	TGTGCCAGCAGCCGGGACACCGGGGAGCTGTTTTTT
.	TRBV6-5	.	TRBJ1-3	CASSYFGTSGNTIYF	TGTGCCAGCAGTTACTTCGGGACCTCTGGAAACACCATATATTTT
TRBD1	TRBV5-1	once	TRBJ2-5	CASEPGQGALETQYF	TGCGCCAGCGAACCGGGACAGGGGGCTTTGGAGACCCAGTACTTC
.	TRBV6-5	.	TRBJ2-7	CASSNTHSDEQYF	TGTGCCAGCAGTAACACCCACTCCGACGAGCAGTACTTC
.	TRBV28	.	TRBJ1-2	CASSPPTERDGYTF	TGTGCCAGCAGCCCCCCGACAGAGAGAGATGGCTACACCTTC
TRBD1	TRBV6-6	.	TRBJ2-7	CASSYRRDRGPEQYF	TGTGCCAGCAGTTACAGACGGGACAGGGGGCCCGAGCAGTACTTC
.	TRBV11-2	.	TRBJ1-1	CASSLGGATEAFF	TGTGCCAGCAGCTTAGGAGGGGCCACTGAAGCTTTCTTT
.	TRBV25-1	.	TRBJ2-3	CASSDDIGLDTQYF	TGTGCCAGCAGTGACGATATTGGACTAGATACGCAGTATTTT
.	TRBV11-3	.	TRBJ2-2	CASSLVVGPNTGELFF	TGTGCCAGCAGCTTAGTAGTGGGGCCGAACACCGGGGAGCTGTTTTTT
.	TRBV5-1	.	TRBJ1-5	CASSLGPGFNQPQHF	TGCGCCAGCAGCTTGGGTCCTGGGTTCAATCAGCCCCAGCATTTT
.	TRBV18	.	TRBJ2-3	CASSRQLSTDTQYF	TGTGCCAGCTCCCGACAGCTTAGCACAGATACGCAGTATTTT
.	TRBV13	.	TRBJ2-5	CASSFRGTALLETQYF	TGTGCCAGCAGCTTCCGCGGGACAGCCCTGTTGGAGACCCAGTACTTC
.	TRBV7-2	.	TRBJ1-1	CASSLFEGPNTEAFF	TGTGCCAGCAGCTTATTTGAAGGGCCGAACACTGAAGCTTTCTTT
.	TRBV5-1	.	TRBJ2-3	CASTPFGQTNTDTQYF	TGCGCCAGCACCCCCTTTGGACAGACTAATACAGATACGCAGTATTTT
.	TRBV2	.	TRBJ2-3	CASSVGLAIDTQYF	TGTGCCAGCAGTGTGGGGCTAGCGATAGATACGCAGTATTTT
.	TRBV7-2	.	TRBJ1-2	CASSSRGGYGYTF	TGTGCCAGCAGCTCCAGGGGAGGATATGGCTACACCTTC
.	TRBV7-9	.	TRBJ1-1	CASSLAAGRNTEAFF	TGTGCCAGCAGCTTAGCGGCGGGAAGAAACACTGAAGCTTTCTTT
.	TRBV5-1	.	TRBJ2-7	CASSFHSLGTYEQYF	TGCGCCAGCAGCTTCCACAGCCTCGGGACCTACGAGCAGTACTTC
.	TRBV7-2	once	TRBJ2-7	CASSSNRAGGEQYF	TGTGCCAGCAGCTCGAACAGGGCCGGGGGAGAGCAGTACTTC
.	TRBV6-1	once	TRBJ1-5	CASSLPGLPQHF	TGTGCCAGCAGCCTCCCCGGTTTGCCCCAGCATTTT
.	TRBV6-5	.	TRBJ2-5	CASRRQEQETQYF	TGTGCCAGCAGACGACAGGAGCAAGAGACCCAGTACTTC
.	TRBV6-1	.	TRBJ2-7	CASSVKDEQYF	TGTGCCAGCAGCGTCAAAGACGAGCAGTACTTC
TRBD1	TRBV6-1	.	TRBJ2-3	CASAGGPDTQYF	TGTGCCAGCGCAGGGGGCCCAGATACGCAGTATTTT
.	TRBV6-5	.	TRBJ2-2	CASSYRNRGGELFF	TGTGCCAGCAGTTACCGGAATAGGGGGGGGGAGCTGTTTTTT
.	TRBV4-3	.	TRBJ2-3	CASSQAPSRTDTQYF	TGCGCCAGCAGCCAAGCTCCTTCGCGCACAGATACGCAGTATTTT
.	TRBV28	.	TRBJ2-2	CASSSRSGGFNTGELFF	TGTGCCAGCAGTTCCCGTAGTGGGGGGTTTAACACCGGGGAGCTGTTTTTT